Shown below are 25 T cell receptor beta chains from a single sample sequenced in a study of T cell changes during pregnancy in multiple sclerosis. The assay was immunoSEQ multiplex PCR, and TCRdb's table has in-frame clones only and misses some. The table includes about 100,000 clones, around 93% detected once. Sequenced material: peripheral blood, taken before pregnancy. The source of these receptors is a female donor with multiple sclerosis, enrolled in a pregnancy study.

In nucleotides, the CDR3 is TGTGCCAGCAGTTCACCGGGACAGGGGGTCTACGAGCAGTACTTC. Translated: CASSSPGQGVYEQYF. The chain has TRBV6-1 and TRBJ2-7, with 11 bases identical to TRBD1. From germline, CDR1 is MNHNS and CDR2 SASEGT. J was trimmed by 3 bases and V by 5 bases; bases with no gene match: 6. The CDR3 is made up of 15 amino acids.

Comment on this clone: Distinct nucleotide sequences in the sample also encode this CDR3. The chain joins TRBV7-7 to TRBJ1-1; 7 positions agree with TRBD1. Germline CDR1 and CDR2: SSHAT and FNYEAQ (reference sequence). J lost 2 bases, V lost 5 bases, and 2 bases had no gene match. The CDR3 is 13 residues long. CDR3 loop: CASSRDSNTEAFF. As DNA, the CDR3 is TGTGCCAGCAGCCGGGACAGCAACACTGAAGCTTTCTTT.

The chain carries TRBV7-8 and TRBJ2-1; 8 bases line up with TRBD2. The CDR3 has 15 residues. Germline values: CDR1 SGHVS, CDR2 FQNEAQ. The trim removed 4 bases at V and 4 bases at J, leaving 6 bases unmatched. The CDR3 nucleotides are TGTGCCAGCAGCTCGGCTAGCGGGTCTTACAATGAGCAGTTCTTC. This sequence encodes CASSSASGSYNEQFF.

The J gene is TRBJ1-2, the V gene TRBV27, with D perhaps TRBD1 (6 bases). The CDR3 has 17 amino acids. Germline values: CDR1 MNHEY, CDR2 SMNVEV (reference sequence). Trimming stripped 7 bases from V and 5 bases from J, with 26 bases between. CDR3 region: CASTPQGTVIPRYGYTF. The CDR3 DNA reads TGTGCCAGCACTCCCCAGGGGACCGTTATTCCGAGGTATGGCTACACCTTC.

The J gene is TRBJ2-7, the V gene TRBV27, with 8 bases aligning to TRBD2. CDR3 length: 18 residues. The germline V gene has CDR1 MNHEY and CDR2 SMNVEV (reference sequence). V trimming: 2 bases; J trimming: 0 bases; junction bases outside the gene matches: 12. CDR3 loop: CASSLLPPGGGSSYEQYF. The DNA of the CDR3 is TGTGCCAGCAGTTTACTCCCGCCCGGCGGGGGGAGCTCCTACGAGCAGTACTTC.

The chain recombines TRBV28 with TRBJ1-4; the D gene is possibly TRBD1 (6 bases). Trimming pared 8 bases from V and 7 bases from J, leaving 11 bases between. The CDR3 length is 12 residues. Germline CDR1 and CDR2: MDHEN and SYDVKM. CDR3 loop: CASGQIREKLFF. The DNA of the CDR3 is TGTGCCAGCGGACAGATCCGTGAAAAACTGTTTTTT. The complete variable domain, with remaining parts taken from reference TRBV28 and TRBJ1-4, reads DVKVTQSSRYLVKRTGEKVFLECVQDMDHENMFWYRQDPGLGLRLIYFSYDVKMKEKGDIPEGYSVSREKKERFSLILESASTNQTSMYLCASGQIREKLFFGSGTQLSVL.

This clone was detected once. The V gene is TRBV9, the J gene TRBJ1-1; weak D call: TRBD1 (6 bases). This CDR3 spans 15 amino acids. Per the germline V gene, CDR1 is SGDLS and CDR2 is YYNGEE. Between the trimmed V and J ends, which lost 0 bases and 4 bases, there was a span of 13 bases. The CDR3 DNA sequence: TGTGCCAGCAGCGTAGGGAGGAAAGGGGGCACTGAAGCTTTCTTT. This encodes CASSVGRKGGTEAFF.

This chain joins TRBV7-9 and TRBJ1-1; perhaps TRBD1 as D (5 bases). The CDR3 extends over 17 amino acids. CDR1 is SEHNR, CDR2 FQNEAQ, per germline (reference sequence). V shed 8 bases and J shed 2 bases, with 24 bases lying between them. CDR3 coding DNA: TGTGCCAGCCAAGACCCCCCCGGGCAGGGCGACAACACTGAAGCTTTCTTT. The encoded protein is CASQDPPGQGDNTEAFF.

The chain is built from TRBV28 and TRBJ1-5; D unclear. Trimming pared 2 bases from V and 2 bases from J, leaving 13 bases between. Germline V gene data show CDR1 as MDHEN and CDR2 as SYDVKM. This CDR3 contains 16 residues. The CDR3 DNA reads TGTGCCAGCAGTTTACTGGCTTGGCCCGGCAATCAGCCCCAGCATTTT. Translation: CASSLLAWPGNQPQHF.

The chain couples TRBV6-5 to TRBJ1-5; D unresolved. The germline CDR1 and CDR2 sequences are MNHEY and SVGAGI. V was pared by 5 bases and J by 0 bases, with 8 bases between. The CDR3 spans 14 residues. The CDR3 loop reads CASSPFFSNQPQHF. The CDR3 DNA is TGTGCCAGCAGTCCTTTTTTTAGCAATCAGCCCCAGCATTTT.

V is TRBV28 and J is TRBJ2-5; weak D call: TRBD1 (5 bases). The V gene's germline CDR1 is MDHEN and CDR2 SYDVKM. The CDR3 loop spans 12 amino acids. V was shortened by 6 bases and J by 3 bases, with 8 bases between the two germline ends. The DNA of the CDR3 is TGTGCCAGCAGGACAGAAAAAGAGACCCAGTACTTC. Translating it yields CASRTEKETQYF.

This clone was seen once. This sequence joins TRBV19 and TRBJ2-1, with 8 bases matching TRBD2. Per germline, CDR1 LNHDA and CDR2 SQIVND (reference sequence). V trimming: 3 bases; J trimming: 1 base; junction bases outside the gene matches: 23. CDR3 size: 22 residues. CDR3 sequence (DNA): TGTGCCAGTAGTATCGTGATTCGCCAGGGGCGACGGGAGCGGGAGTCCTACAATGAGCAGTTCTTC. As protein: CASSIVIRQGRRERESYNEQFF. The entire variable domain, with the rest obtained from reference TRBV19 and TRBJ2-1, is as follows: DGGITQSPKYLFRKEGQNVTLSCEQNLNHDAMYWYRQDPGQGLRLIYYSQIVNDFQKGDIAEGYSVSREKKESFPLTVTSAQKNPTAFYLCASSIVIRQGRRERESYNEQFFGPGTRLTVL.

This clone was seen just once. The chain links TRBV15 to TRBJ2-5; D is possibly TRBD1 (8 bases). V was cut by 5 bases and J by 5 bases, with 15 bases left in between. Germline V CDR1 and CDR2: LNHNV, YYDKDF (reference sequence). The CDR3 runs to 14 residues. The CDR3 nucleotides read TGTGCCACCAGCGACAGGGGAGGGGATGAGACCCAGTACTTC. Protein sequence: CATSDRGGDETQYF.

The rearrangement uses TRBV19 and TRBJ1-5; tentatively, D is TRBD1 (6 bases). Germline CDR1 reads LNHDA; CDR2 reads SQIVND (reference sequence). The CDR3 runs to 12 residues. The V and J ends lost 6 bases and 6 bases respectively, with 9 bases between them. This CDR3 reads CASSTGFQPQHF. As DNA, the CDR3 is TGTGCCAGTAGCACAGGGTTTCAGCCCCAGCATTTT.

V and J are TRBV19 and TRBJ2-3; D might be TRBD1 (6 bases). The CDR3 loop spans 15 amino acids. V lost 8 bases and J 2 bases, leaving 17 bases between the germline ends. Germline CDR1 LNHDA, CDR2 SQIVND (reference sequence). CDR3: CASSSTGLLTDTQYF. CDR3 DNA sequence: TGTGCCAGTTCCTCTACAGGGTTACTCACAGATACGCAGTATTTT. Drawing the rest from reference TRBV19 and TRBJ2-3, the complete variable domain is DGGITQSPKYLFRKEGQNVTLSCEQNLNHDAMYWYRQDPGQGLRLIYYSQIVNDFQKGDIAEGYSVSREKKESFPLTVTSAQKNPTAFYLCASSSTGLLTDTQYFGPGTRLTVL.

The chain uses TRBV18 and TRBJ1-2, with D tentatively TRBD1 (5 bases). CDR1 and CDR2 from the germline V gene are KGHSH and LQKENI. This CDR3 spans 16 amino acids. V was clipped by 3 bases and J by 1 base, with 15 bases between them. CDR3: CASSPQGAGYNYGYTF. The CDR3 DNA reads TGTGCCAGCTCACCCCAGGGAGCGGGCTATAACTATGGCTACACCTTC.

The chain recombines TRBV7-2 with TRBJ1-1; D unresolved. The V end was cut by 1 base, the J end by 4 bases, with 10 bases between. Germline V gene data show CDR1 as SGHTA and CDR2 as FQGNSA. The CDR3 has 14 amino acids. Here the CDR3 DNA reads TGTGCCAGCAGCTTAGGTAGAGGGATCACTGAAGCTTTCTTT. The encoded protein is CASSLGRGITEAFF. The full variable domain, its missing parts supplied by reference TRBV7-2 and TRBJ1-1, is GAGVSQSPSNKVTEKGKDVELRCDPISGHTALYWYRQSLGQGLEFLIYFQGNSAPDKSGLPSDRFSAERTGGSVSTLTIQRTQQEDSAVYLCASSLGRGITEAFFGQGTRLTVV.

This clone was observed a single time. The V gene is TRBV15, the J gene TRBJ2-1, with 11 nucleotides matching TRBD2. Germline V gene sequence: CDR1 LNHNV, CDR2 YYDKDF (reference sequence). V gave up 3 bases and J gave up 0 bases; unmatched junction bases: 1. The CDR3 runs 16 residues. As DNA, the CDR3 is TGTGCCACCAGCAGGGGGACTAGCGGCTCCTACAATGAGCAGTTCTTC. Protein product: CATSRGTSGSYNEQFF.

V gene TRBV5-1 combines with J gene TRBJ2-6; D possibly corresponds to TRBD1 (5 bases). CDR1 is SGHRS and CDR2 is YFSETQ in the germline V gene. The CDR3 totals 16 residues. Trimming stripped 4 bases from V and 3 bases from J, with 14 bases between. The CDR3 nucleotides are TGCGCCAGCAGCCGCGACCCAGGGAATGGGGCCAACGTCCTGACTTTC. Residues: CASSRDPGNGANVLTF.

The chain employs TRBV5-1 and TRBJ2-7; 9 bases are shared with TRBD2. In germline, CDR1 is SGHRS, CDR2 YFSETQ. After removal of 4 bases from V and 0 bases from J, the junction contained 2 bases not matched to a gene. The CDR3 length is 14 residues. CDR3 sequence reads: CASSATSGSYEQYF. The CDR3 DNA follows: TGCGCCAGCAGCGCGACTAGCGGCTCCTACGAGCAGTACTTC.

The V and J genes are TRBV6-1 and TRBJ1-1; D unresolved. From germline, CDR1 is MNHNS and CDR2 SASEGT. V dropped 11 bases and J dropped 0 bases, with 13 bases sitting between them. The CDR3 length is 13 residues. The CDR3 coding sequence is TGTGCCTTTAGAGGGAACATGAACACTGAAGCTTTCTTT. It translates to CAFRGNMNTEAFF.

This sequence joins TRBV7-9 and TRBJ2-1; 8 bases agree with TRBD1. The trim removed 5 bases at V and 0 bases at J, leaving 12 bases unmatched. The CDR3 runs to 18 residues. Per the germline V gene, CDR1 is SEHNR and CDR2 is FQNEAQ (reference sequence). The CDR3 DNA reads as TGTGCCAGCAGCCACCCCTTGGACAGGGCGGCCTCCTACAATGAGCAGTTCTTC. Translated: CASSHPLDRAASYNEQFF.

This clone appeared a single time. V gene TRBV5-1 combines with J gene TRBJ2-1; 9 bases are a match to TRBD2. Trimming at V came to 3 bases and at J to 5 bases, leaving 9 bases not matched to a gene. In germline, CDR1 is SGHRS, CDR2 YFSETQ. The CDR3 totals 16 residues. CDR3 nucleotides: TGCGCCAGCAGCTCGGGCGGGACTAGCAGAAACAATGAGCAGTTCTTC. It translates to CASSSGGTSRNNEQFF. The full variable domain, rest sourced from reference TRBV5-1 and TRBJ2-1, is KAGVTQTPRYLIKTRGQQVTLSCSPISGHRSVSWYQQTPGQGLQFLFEYFSETQRNKGNFPGRFSGRQFSNSRSEMNVSTLELGDSALYLCASSSGGTSRNNEQFFGPGTRLTVL.

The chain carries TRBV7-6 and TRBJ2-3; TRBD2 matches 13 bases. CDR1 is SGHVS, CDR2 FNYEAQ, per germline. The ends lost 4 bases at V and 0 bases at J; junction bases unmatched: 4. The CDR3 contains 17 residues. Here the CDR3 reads CASSWGLAGSSTDTQYF. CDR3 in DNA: TGTGCCAGCAGCTGGGGACTAGCGGGATCAAGCACAGATACGCAGTATTTT.

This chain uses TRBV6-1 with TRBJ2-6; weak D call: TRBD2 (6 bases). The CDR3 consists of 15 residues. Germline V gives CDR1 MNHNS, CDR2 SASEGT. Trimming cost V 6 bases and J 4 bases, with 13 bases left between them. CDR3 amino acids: CASRLGGSGANVLTF. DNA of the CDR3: TGTGCCAGCAGGTTAGGAGGGTCCGGGGCCAACGTCCTGACTTTC.